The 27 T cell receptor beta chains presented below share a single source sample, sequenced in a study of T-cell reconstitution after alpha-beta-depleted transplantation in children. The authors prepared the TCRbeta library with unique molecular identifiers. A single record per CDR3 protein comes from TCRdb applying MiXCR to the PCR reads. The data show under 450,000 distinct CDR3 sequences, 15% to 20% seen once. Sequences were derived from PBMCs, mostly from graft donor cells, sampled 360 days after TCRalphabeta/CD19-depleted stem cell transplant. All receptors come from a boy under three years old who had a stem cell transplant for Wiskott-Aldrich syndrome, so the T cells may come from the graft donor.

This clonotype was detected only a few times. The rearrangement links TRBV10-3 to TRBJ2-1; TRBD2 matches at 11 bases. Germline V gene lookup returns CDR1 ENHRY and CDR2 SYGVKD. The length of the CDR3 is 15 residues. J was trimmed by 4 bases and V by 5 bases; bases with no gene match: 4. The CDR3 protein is CAISQLAGEYNEQFF. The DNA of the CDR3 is TGTGCCATCAGTCAACTAGCGGGAGAATACAATGAGCAGTTCTTC.

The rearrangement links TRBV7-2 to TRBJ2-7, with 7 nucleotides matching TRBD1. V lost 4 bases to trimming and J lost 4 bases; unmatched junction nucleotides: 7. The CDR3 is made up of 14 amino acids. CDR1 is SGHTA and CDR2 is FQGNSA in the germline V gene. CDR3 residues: CASSSRQGRYEQYF. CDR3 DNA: TGTGCCAGCAGCTCACGACAGGGAAGGTACGAGCAGTACTTC.

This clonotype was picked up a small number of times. CDR3 sequence: CASSEGTGPYEQYF. In DNA, the CDR3 is TGTGCCAGCAGTGAAGGGACAGGGCCCTACGAGCAGTACTTC. The chain combines TRBV25-1 with TRBJ2-7; 9 bases fit TRBD1. CDR3 size: 14 residues. The V segment lost 2 bases and the J segment 2 bases; nucleotides outside the gene matches: 1. Per germline, CDR1 MGHDK and CDR2 SYGVNS.

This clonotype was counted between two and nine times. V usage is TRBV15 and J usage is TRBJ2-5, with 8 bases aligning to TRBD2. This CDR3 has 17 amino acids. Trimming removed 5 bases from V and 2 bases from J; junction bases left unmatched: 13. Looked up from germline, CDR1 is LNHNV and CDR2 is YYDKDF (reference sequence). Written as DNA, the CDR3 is TGTGCCACCAGCGGACGTGCCGGGAGGGCCGGGCAAGAGACCCAGTACTTC. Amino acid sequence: CATSGRAGRAGQETQYF.

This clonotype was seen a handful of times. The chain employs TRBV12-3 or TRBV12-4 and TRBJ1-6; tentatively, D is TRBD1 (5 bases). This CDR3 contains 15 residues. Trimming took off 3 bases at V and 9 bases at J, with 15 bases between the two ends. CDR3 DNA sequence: TGTGCCAGCAGTTTTTGGGGACTTCAGGGTTCACCCCTCCACTTT. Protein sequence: CASSFWGLQGSPLHF.

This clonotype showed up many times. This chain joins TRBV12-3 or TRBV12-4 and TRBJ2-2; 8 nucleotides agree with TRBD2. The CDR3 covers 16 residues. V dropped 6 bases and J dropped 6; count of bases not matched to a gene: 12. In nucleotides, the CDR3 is TGTGCCAGCAGCCGGGAGGGCAACTTAGGGGCCGGGGAGCTGTTTTTT. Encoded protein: CASSREGNLGAGELFF.

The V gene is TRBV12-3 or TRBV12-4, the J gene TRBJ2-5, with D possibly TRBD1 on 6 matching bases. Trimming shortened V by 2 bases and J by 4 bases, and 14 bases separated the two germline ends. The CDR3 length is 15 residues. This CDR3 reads CASSLTRQGRETQYF. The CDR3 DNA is TGTGCCAGCAGTTTAACTCGGCAGGGGCGAGAGACCCAGTACTTC.

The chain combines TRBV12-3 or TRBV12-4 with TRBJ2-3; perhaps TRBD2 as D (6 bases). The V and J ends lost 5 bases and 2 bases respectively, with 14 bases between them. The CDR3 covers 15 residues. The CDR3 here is CASSQTSTATDTQYF. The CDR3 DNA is TGTGCCAGCAGTCAGACTAGTACCGCCACAGATACGCAGTATTTT.

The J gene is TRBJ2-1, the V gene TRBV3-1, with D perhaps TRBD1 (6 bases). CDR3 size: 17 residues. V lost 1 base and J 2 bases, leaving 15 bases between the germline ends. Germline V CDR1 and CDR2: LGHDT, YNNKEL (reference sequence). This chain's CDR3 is CASSQALTGTPYNEQFF. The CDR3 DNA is TGTGCCAGCAGCCAAGCCCTCACCGGGACACCCTACAATGAGCAGTTCTTC.

In DNA form, the CDR3 reads TGTGCCAGCAGCTTATACCCCCGACAGGGGAGGGAGACCCAGTACTTC. Translating it yields CASSLYPRQGRETQYF. This rearrangement joins TRBV7-2 to TRBJ2-5; 8 nucleotides agree with TRBD1. The CDR3 is 16 amino acids. Germline CDR1 reads SGHTA; CDR2 reads FQGNSA. With V trimmed by 2 bases and J by 5 bases, 10 bases remained unmatched.

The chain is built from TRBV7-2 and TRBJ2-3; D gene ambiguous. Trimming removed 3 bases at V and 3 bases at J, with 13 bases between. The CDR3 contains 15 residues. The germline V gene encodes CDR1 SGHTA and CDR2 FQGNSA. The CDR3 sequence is CASSFHTQLTDTQYF. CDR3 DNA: TGTGCCAGCAGCTTCCACACTCAGTTGACAGATACGCAGTATTTT.

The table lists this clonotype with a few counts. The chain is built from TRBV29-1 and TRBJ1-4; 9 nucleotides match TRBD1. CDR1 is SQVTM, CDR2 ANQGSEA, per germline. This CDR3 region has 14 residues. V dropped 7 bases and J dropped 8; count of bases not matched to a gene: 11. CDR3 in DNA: TGCAGCGGTCTGGGGGGACAGGGAGGAGAAAAACTGTTTTTT. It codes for CSGLGGQGGEKLFF. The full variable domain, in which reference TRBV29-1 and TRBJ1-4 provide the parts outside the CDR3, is SAVISQKPSRDICQRGTSLTIQCQVDSQVTMMFWYRQQPGQSLTLIATANQGSEATYESGFVIDKFPISRPNLTFSTLTVSNMSPEDSSIYLCSGLGGQGGEKLFFGSGTQLSVL.

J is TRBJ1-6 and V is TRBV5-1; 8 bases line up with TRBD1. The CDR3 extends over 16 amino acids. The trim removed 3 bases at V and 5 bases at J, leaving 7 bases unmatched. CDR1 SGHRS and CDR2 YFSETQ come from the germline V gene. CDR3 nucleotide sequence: TGCGCCAGCAGCTCAGGACAGGGCGGCAATAATTCACCCCTCCACTTT. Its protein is CASSSGQGGNNSPLHF.

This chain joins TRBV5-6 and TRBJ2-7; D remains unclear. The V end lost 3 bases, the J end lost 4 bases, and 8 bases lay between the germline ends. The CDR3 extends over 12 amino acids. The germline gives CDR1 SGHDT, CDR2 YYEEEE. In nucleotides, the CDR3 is TGTGCCAGCAGCTCAAATCTTTACGAGCAGTACTTC. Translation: CASSSNLYEQYF.

The CDR3 here is CAISEFLAGHNYEQYF. CDR3 sequence (DNA): TGTGCCATCAGTGAGTTCCTAGCGGGACACAACTACGAGCAGTACTTC. This chain links TRBV10-3 with TRBJ2-7; 9 bases align to TRBD2. Per germline, CDR1 ENHRY and CDR2 SYGVKD. V shed 1 base and J 3 bases; nucleotides not matched to a gene: 7. The CDR3 is 16 residues long.

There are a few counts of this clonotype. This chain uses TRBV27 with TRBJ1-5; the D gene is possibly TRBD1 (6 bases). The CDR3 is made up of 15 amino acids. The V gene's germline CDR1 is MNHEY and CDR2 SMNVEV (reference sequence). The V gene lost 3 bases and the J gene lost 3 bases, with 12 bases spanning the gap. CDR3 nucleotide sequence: TGTGCCAGCAGTTTTTTCGGGGGGCTCAATCAGCCCCAGCATTTT. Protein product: CASSFFGGLNQPQHF.

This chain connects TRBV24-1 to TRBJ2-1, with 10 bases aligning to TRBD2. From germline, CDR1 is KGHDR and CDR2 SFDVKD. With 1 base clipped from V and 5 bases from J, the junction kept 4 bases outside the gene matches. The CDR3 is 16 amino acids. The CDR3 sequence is CATSDFRLAGNNEQFF. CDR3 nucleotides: TGTGCCACCAGTGATTTCCGACTAGCGGGCAACAATGAGCAGTTCTTC.

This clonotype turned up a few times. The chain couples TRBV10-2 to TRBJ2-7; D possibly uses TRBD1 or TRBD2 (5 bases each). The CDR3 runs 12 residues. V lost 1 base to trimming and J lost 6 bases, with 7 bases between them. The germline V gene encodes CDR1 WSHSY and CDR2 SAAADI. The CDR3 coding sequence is TGCGCCAGCAGTGAGTGGGGGACCGAGCAGTACTTC. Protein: CASSEWGTEQYF.

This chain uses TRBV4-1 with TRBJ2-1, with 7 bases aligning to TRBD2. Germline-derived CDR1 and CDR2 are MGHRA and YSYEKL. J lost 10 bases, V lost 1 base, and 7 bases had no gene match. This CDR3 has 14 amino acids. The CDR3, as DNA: TGCGCCAGCAGCCAAGGGACTAGGCCATGGGAGCAGTTCTTC. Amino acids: CASSQGTRPWEQFF.

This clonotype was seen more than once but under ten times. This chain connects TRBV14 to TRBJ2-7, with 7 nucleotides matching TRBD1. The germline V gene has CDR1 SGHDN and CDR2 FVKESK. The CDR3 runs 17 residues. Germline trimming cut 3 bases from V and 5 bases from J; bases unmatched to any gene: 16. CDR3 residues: CASSHHFTRTGRHEQYF. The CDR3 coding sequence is TGTGCCAGCAGCCACCACTTCACTCGGACAGGTCGACACGAGCAGTACTTC.

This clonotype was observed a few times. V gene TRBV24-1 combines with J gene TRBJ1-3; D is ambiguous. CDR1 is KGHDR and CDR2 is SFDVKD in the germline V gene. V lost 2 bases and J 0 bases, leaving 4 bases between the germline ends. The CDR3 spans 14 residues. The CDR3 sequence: CATSDSSSGNTIYF. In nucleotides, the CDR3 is TGTGCCACCAGTGATTCGAGCTCTGGAAACACCATATATTTT.

In nucleotides, the CDR3 is TGCAGTGCTAGAGATCGTGGCAGGGGGTTAGGGGCGGGCTACACCTTC. Residues: CSARDRGRGLGAGYTF. The chain carries TRBV20-1 and TRBJ1-2; 7 nucleotides agree with TRBD1. The germline V gene encodes CDR1 DFQATT and CDR2 SNEGSKA (reference sequence). Trimming cost V 0 bases and J 8 bases; bases outside gene matches: 15. The CDR3 length is 16 residues.

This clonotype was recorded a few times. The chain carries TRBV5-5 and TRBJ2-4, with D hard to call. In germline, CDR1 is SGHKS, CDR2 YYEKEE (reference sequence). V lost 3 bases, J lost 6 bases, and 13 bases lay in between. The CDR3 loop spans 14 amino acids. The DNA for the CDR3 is TGTGCCAGCAGCTCCACCGGGTCTATAAACATTCAGTACTTC. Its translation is CASSSTGSINIQYF.

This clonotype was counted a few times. The chain's CDR3 is CASSYPAGGSNKSYEQYF. As DNA, the CDR3 is TGTGCCAGCAGTTATCCGGCGGGGGGGTCAAACAAATCCTACGAGCAGTACTTC. V is TRBV28 and J is TRBJ2-7; 9 bases agree with TRBD2. V dropped 4 bases and J dropped 1; count of bases not matched to a gene: 14. The CDR3 runs to 18 residues. The germline V gene encodes CDR1 MDHEN and CDR2 SYDVKM.

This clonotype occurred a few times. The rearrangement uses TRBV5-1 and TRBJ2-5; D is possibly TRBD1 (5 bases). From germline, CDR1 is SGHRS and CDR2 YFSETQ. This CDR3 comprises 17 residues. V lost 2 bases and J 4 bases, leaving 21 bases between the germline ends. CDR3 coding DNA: TGCGCCAGCAGCTTCAAGCTTAGGGGTCTAACAAGAGAGACCCAGTACTTC. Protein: CASSFKLRGLTRETQYF.

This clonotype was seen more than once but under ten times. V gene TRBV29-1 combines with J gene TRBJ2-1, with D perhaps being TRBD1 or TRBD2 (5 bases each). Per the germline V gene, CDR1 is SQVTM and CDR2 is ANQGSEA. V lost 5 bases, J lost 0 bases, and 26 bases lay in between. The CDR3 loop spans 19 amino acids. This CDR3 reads CSVTPRTGPIIGSYNEQFF. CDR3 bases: TGCAGCGTTACGCCCCGGACGGGACCCATAATCGGCTCCTACAATGAGCAGTTCTTC.

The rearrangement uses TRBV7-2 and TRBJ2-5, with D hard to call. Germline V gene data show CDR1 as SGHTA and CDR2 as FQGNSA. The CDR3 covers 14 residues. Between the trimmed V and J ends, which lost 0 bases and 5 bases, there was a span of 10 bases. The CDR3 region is CASSLANYMETQYF. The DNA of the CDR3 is TGTGCCAGCAGCTTAGCGAATTACATGGAGACCCAGTACTTC.